Below, one T cell receptor beta chain is given with its context. Its antigen is still unknown. A read error is possible here, since a much larger clone lies one base away. Overall study findings and caveats: Whole repertoires were not studied in the larger cohort, only one V-J beta rearrangement.

Using its own MiXCR run on the 5' RACE reads, TCRdb lists one record per CDR3 protein. The data show about 32,000 distinct CDR3 sequences, about 24% seen once. The memory fraction was CD4+CD45RO+CD25- cells. This CDR3 has 13 amino acids. Germline V CDR1 and CDR2: MNHEY, SVGEGT. The chain uses TRBV6-2 or TRBV6-3 and TRBJ2-7; D gene uncertain. Sequences were obtained from memory CD4+ T cells sorted from blood. Specified subset: memory CD4+ T cells, CD4+CD45RO+CD25-. This TCR was recovered from a female donor with breast cancer. In DNA form, the CDR3 reads TGTGCCAGCAGTTACTCCAGCTCCTACGAGCATTACTTC. Translating gives CASSYSSSYEHYF.